This record covers a single TCR beta chain. The data stem from a study of cytomegalovirus exposure and HLA in healthy donors. PCR was performed using 60 Vbeta and 13 Jbeta primers. Assay used: immunoSEQ multiplex PCR; TCRdb lists only in-frame clones, some missing. This sample has about 250,000 clones; around 80% occur once, and the top ten carry around 0.44%. The source of this sequence is a boy aged 5-17 years in good health and CMV-seronegative. Sequenced: PBMCs.

CDR3 residues: CASSQASGNEQFF. DNA of the CDR3: TGCGCCAGCAGCCAAGCTAGCGGCAATGAGCAGTTCTTC. The chain is built from TRBV4-1 and TRBJ2-1; 7 bases line up with TRBD2. Germline V gene sequence: CDR1 MGHRA, CDR2 YSYEKL. J gave up 6 bases and V 1 base, and 0 bases lay outside the gene matches. The CDR3 covers 13 residues.